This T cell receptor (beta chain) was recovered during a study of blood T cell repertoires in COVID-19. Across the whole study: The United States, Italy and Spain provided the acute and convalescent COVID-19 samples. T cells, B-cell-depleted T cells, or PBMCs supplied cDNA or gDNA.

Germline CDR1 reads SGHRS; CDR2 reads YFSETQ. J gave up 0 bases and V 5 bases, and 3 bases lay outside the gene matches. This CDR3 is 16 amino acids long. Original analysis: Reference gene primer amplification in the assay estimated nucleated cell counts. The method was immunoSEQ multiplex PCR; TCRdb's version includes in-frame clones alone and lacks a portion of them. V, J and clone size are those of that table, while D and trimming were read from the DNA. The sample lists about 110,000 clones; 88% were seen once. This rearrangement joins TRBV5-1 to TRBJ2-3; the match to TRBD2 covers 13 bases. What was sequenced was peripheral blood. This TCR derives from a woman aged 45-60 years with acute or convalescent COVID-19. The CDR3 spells CASSLGLAGSTDTQYF. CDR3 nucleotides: TGCGCCAGCAGTCTGGGACTAGCGGGGAGCACAGATACGCAGTATTTT.